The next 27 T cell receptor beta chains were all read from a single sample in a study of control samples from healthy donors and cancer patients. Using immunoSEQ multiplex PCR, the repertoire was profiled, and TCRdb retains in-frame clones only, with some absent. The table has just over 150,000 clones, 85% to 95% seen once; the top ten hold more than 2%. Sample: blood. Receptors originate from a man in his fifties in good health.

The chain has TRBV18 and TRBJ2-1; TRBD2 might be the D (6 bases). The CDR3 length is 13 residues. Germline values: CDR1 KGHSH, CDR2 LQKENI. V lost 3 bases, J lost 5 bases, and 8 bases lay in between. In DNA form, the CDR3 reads TGTGCCAGCTCACCCGGACTAAACAATGAGCAGTTCTTC. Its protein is CASSPGLNNEQFF.

The CDR3 loop is CASSQELTKNQVGYTF. For the CDR3, the DNA is TGCGCCAGCAGCCAAGAATTAACAAAGAACCAGGTCGGCTACACCTTC. The J gene is TRBJ1-2, the V gene TRBV4-1; D is ambiguous. The CDR3 has 16 amino acids. Germline V gene data show CDR1 as MGHRA and CDR2 as YSYEKL. V lost 0 bases and J 8 bases, leaving 19 bases between the germline ends.

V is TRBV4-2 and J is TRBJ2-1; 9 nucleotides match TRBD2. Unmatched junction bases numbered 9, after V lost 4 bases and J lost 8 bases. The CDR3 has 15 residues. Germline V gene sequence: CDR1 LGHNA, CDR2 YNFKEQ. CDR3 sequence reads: CASSPWASGIYEQFF. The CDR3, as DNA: TGTGCCAGCAGCCCTTGGGCTAGCGGGATCTATGAGCAGTTCTTC.

The CDR3: CASKVALTDTQYF. CDR3 coding DNA: TGTGCCAGCAAAGTTGCTCTCACAGATACGCAGTATTTT. The chain joins TRBV12-3 or TRBV12-4 to TRBJ2-3; D not resolved. V shed 7 bases and J shed 2 bases, with 10 bases lying between them. The CDR3 consists of 13 residues.

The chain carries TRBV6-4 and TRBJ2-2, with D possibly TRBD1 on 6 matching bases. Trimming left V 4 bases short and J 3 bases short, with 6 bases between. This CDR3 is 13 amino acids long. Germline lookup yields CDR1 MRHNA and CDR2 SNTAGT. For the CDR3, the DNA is TGTGCCAGCAGTGCAGGGGACACCGGGGAGCTGTTTTTT. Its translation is CASSAGDTGELFF.

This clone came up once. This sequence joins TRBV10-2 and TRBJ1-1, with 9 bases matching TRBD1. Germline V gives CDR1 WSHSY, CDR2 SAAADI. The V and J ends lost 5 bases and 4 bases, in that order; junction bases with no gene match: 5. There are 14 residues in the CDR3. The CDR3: CASSPGQGFTEAFF. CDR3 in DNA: TGCGCCAGCAGTCCGGGACAGGGATTCACTGAAGCTTTCTTT.

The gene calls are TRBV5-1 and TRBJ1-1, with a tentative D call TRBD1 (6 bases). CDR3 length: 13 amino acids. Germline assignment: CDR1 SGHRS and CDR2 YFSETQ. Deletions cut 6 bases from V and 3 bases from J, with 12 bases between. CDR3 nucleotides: TGCGCCAGCACGAGGACAGAGGACACTGAAGCTTTCTTT. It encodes CASTRTEDTEAFF.

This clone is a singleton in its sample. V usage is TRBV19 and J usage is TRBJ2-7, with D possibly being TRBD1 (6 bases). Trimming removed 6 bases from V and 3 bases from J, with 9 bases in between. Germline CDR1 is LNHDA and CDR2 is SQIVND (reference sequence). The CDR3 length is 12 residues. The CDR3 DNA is TGTGCCAGTAGCCAGGGGTACTACGAGCAGTACTTC. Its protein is CASSQGYYEQYF.

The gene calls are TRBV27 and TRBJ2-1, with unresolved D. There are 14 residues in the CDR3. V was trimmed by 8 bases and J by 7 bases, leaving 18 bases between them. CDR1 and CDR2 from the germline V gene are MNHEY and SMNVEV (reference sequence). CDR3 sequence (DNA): TGTGCCAGCGGACGGGTAGGTGGGCCTAATGAGCAGTTCTTC. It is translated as CASGRVGGPNEQFF.

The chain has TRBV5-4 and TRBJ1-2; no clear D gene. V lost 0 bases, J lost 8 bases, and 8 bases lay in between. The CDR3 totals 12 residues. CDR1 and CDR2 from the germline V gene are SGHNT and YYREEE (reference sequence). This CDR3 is CASSLDTYGYTF. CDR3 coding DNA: TGTGCCAGCAGCTTGGATACTTACGGCTACACCTTC.

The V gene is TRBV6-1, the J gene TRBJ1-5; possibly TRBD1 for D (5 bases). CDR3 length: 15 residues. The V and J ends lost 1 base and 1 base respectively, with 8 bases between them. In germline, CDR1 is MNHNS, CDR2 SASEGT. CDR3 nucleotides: TGTGCCAGCAGTGAAGTGGCAGGGAGCAATCAGCCCCAGCATTTT. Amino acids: CASSEVAGSNQPQHF.

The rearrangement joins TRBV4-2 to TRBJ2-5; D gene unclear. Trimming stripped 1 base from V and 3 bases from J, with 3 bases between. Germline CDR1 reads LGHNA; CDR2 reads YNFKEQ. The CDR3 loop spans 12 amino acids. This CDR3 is CASSQVKETQYF. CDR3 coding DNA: TGTGCCAGCAGCCAAGTAAAAGAGACCCAGTACTTC.

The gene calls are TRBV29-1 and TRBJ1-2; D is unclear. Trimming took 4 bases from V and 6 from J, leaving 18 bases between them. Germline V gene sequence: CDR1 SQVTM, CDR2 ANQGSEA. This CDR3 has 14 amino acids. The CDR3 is CSVVVQMGSHGYTF. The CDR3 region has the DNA TGCAGCGTTGTCGTCCAGATGGGTTCCCATGGCTACACCTTC.

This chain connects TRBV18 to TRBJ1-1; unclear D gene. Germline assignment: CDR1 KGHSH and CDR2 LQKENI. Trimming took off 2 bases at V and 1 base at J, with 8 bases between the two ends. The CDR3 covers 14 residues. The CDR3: CASSPGSGNTEAFF. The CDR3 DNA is TGTGCCAGCTCACCAGGCTCGGGGAACACTGAAGCTTTCTTT.

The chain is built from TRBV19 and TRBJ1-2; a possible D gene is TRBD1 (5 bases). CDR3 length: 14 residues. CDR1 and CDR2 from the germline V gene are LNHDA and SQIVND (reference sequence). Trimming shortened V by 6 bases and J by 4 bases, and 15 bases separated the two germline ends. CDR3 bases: TGTGCCAGTAGATTACTCCAGGGTGGCTATGGCTACACCTTC. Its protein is CASRLLQGGYGYTF.

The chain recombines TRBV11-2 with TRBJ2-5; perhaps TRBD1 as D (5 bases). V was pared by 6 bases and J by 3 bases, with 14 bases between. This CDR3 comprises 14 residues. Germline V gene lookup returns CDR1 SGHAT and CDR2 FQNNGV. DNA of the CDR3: TGTGCCAGCAGAAGGGGTGGCCTAGAAGAGACCCAGTACTTC. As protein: CASRRGGLEETQYF.

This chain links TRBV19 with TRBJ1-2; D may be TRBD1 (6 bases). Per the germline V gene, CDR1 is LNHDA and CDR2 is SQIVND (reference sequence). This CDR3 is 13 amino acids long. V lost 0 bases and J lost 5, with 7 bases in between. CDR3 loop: CASSIEGHYGYTF. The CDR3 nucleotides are TGTGCCAGTAGTATAGAGGGACATTATGGCTACACCTTC.

CDR3 DNA: TGCGCCAGCAGCAAAGCGGGAGGGACCTACGAGCAGTACTTC. Its translation is CASSKAGGTYEQYF. The V and J genes are TRBV5-1 and TRBJ2-7; the match to TRBD2 covers 10 bases. Germline V gene lookup returns CDR1 SGHRS and CDR2 YFSETQ. The CDR3 sequence is 14 residues long. J gave up 2 bases and V 4 bases, and 3 bases lay outside the gene matches.

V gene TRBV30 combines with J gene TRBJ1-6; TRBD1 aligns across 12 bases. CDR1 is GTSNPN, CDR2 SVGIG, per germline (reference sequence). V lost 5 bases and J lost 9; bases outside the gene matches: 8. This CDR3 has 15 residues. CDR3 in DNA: TGTGCCTGGCTTAACCGGGACAGGGGGCCTTCACCCCTCCACTTT. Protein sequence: CAWLNRDRGPSPLHF.

This CDR3 reads CASSHNTVLRGLVGYTF. DNA of the CDR3: TGTGCCAGCAGCCATAATACAGTGCTTCGGGGGCTCGTGGGCTACACCTTC. This chain connects TRBV3-1 (or the pseudogene TRBV3-2) to TRBJ1-2; D is perhaps TRBD1 (6 bases). Germline V gives CDR1 LGHDT, CDR2 YNNKEL (reference sequence). V was cut by 3 bases and J by 8 bases, with 25 bases left in between. The CDR3 extends over 17 amino acids.

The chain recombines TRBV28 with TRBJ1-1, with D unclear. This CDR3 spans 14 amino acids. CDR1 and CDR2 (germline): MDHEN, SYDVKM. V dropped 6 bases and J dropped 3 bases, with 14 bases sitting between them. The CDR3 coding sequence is TGTGCCAGCAGGCAGGATGGGTTTGACACTGAAGCTTTCTTT. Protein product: CASRQDGFDTEAFF.

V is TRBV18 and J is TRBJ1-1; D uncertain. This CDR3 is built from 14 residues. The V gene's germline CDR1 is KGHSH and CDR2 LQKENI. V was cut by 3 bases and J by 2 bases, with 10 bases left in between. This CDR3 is CASSPGLLNTEAFF. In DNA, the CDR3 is TGTGCCAGCTCACCGGGCCTTTTAAACACTGAAGCTTTCTTT.

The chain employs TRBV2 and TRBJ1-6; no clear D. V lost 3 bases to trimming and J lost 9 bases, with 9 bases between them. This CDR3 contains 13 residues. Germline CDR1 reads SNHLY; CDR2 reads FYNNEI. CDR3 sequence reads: CASSDPGASPLHF. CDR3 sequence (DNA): TGTGCCAGCAGTGATCCAGGCGCTTCACCCCTCCACTTT.

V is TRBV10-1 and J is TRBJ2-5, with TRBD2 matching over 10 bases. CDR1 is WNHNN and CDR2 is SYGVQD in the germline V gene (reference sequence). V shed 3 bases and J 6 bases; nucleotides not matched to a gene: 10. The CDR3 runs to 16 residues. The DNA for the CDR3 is TGCGCCAGCAGTGAAACTAGCGGGACCGAGAGGAAGACCCAGTACTTC. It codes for CASSETSGTERKTQYF.

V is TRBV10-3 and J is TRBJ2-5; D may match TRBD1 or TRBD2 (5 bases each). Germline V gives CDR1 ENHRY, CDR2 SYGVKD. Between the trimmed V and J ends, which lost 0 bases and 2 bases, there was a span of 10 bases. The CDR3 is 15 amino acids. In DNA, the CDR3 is TGTGCCATCAGTGAGTCGACGGGGCTACAAGAGACCCAGTACTTC. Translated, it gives CAISESTGLQETQYF.

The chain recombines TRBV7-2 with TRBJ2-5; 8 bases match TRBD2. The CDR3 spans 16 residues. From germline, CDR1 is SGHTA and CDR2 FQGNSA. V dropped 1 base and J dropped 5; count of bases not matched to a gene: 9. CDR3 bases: TGTGCCAGCAGCTTAGTGGTGGGTAGCGGGATCGAGACCCAGTACTTC. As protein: CASSLVVGSGIETQYF.

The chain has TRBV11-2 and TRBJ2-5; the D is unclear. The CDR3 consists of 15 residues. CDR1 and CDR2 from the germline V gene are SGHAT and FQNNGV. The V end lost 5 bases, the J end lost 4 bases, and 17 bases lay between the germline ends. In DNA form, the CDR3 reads TGTGCCAGCAGCCCGGTTGGGGTTTCCACAGAGACCCAGTACTTC. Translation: CASSPVGVSTETQYF.